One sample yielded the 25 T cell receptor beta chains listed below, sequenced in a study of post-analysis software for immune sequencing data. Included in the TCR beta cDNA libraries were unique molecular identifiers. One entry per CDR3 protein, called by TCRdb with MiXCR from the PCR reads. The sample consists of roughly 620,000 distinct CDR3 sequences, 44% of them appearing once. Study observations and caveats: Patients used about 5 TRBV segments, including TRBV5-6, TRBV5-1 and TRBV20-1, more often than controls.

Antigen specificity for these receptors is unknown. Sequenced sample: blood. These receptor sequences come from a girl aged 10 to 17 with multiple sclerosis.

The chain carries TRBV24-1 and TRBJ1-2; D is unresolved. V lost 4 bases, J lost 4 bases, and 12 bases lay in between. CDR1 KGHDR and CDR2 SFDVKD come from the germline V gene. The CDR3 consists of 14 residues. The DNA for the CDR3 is TGTGCCACCAGTGACTTCGACCTCTCCTATGGCTACACCTTC. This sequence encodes CATSDFDLSYGYTF.

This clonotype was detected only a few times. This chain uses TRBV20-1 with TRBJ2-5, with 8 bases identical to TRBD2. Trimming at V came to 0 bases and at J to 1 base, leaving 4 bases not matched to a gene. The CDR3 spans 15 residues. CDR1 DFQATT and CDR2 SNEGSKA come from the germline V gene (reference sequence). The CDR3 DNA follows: TGCAGTGCTAGAGACGGTAGCGGGGCCCAAGAGACCCAGTACTTC. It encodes CSARDGSGAQETQYF.

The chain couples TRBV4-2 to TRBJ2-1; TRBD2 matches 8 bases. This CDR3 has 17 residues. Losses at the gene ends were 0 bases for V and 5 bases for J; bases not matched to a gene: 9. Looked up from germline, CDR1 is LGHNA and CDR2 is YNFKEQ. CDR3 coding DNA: TGTGCCAGCAGCCAAGATATCCGGACTAGCTCGAACAATGAGCAGTTCTTC. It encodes CASSQDIRTSSNNEQFF.

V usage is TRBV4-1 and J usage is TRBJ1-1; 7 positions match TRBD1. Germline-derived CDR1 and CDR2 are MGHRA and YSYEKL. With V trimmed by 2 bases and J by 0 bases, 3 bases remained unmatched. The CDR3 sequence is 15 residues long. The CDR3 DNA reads TGCGCCAGCAGCCAACCGACAGGGATGAACACTGAAGCTTTCTTT. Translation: CASSQPTGMNTEAFF.

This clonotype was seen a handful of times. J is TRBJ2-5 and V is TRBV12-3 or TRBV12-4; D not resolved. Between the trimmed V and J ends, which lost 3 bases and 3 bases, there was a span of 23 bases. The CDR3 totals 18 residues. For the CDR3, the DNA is TGTGCCAGCAGTTTTGGATACGTTCGGAACAGTCGAAAAGAGACCCAGTACTTC. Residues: CASSFGYVRNSRKETQYF.

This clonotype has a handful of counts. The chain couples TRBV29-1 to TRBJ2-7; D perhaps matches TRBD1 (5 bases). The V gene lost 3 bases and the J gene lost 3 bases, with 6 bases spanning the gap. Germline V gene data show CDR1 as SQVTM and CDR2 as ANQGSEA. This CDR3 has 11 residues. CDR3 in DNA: TGCAGCGTTGACCAGGGCTACGAGCAGTACTTC. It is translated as CSVDQGYEQYF.

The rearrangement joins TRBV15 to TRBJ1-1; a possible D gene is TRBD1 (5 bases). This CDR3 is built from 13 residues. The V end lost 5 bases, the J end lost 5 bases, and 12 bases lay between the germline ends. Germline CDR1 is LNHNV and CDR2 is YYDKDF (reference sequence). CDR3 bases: TGTGCCACCAGCCGCTCAGGGTGGACTGAAGCTTTCTTT. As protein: CATSRSGWTEAFF.

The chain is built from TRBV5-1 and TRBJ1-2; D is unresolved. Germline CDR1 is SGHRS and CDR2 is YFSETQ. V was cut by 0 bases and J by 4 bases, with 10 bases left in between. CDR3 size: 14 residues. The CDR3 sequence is CASSLGDTGYGYTF. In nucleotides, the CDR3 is TGCGCCAGCAGCTTGGGGGATACTGGCTATGGCTACACCTTC.

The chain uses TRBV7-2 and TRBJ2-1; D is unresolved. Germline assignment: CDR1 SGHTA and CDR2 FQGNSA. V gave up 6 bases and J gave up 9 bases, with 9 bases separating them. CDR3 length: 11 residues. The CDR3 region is CASRRGGEQFF. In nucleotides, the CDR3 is TGTGCCAGCAGAAGAGGTGGTGAGCAGTTCTTC.

In DNA, the CDR3 is TGTGCCAGCAGTTTACCCATCCTTGAGCAGTTCTTC. Its translation: CASSLPILEQFF. The chain has TRBV12-3 or TRBV12-4 and TRBJ2-1; D is undetermined. The ends were cut back, 2 bases at V and 9 bases at J, with 8 bases in the middle. CDR3 length: 12 amino acids.

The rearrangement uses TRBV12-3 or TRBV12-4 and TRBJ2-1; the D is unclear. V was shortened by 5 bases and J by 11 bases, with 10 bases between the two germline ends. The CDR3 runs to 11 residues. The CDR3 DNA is TGTGCCAGCAGTCCCTTGGTGCAGCAGTTCTTC. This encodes CASSPLVQQFF.

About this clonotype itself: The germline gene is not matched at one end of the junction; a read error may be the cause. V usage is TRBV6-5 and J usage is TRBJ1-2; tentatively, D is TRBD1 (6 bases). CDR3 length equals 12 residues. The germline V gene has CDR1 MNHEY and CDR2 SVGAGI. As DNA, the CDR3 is TGTACCAGCTCCGGGGGCCTGAGTGGCTACACCTTC. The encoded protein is CTSSGGLSGYTF.

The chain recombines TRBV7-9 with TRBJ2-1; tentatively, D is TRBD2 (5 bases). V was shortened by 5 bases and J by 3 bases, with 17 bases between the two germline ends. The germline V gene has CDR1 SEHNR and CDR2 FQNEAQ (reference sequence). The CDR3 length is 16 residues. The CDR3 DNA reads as TGTGCCAGCAGCCCCCGGGGTGGCTGGAACTACAATGAGCAGTTCTTC. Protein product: CASSPRGGWNYNEQFF.

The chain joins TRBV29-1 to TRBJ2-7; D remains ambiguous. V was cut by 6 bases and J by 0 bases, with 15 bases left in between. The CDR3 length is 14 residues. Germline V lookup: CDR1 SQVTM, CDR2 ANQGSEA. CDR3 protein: CSVGFRFSSYEQYF. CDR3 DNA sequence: TGCAGCGTGGGTTTTAGGTTCTCCTCCTACGAGCAGTACTTC.

The CDR3 sequence: CASSDPSREGRGGNEQFF. The DNA of the CDR3 is TGCGCCAGCAGTGACCCGAGCCGGGAGGGCCGAGGGGGCAATGAGCAGTTCTTC. The V call is TRBV10-1, the J call TRBJ2-1; 8 bases are a match to TRBD2. The germline V gene has CDR1 WNHNN and CDR2 SYGVQD (reference sequence). The CDR3 has 18 amino acids. V lost 3 bases, J lost 6 bases, and 16 bases stayed unmatched.

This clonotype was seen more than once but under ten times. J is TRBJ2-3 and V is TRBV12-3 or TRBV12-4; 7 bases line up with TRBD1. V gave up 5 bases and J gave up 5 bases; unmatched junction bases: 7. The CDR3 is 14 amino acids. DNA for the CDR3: TGTGCCAGCAGTCATGGACAGGTTCGAGATACGCAGTATTTT. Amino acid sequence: CASSHGQVRDTQYF.

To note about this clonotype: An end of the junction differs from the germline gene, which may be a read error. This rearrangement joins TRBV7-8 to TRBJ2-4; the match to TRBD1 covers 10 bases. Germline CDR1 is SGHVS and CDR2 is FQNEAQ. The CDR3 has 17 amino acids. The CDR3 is CAGSPRQGAGGKNIQYF. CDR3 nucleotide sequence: TGTGCCGGCAGCCCCCGACAGGGGGCGGGGGGCAAAAACATTCAGTACTTC.

For the CDR3, the DNA is TGTGCCAGCAGTTTACTGCTATGGGAGCAGTTCTTC. Translated: CASSLLLWEQFF. This chain links TRBV12-3 or TRBV12-4 with TRBJ2-1; no clear D gene. Trimming took off 2 bases at V and 10 bases at J, with 9 bases between the two ends. The CDR3 runs 12 residues.

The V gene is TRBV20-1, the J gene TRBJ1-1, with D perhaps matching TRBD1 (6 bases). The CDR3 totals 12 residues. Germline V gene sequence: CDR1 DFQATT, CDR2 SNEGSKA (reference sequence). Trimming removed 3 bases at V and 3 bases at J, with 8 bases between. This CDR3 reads CSARDSYTEAFF. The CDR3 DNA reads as TGCAGTGCTAGGGACAGCTACACTGAAGCTTTCTTT.

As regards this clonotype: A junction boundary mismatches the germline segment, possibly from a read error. The CDR3 coding sequence is TGTGCCAGCAGTTACCGGGACAGGACTTACAGTGAGCAGTTCTTC. Translated, it gives CASSYRDRTYSEQFF. This rearrangement joins TRBV6-2 or TRBV6-3 to TRBJ2-1; 8 positions agree with TRBD1. Looked up from germline, CDR1 is MNHEY and CDR2 is SVGEGT. This CDR3 region has 15 residues.

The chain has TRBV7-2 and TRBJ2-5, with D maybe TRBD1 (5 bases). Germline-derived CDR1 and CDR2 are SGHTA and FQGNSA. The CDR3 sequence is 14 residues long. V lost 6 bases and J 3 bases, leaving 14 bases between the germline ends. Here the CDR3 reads CASRLSLGEETQYF. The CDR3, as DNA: TGTGCCAGCAGACTTAGTTTAGGGGAAGAGACCCAGTACTTC.

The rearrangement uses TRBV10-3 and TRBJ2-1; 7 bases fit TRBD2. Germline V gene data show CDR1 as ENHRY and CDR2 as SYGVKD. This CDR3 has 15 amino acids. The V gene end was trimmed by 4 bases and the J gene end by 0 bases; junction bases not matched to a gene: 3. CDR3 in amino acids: CAISASGPSYNEQFF. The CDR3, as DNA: TGTGCCATCAGTGCTAGCGGCCCCTCCTACAATGAGCAGTTCTTC.

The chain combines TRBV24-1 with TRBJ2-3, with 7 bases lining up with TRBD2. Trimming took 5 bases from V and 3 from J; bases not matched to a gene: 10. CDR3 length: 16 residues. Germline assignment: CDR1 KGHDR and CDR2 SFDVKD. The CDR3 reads CATSATEGGETDTQYF. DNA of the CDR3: TGTGCCACCAGTGCCACGGAGGGAGGGGAGACAGATACGCAGTATTTT.

The CDR3 nucleotides read TGTGCCATCAGTGAGTCAGGTGACAGGGGTTCGCAGTTCTTC. This sequence encodes CAISESGDRGSQFF. V gene TRBV10-3 combines with J gene TRBJ2-1, with TRBD1 matching over 8 bases. Trimming cost V 0 bases and J 12 bases; bases outside gene matches: 7. CDR1 ENHRY and CDR2 SYGVKD come from the germline V gene. The CDR3 covers 14 residues.

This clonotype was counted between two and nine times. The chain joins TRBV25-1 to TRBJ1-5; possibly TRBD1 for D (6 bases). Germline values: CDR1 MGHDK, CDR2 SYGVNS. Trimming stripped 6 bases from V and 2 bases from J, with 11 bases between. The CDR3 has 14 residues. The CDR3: CASRGGTGNQPQHF. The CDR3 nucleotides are TGTGCCAGCAGGGGGGGCACCGGCAATCAGCCCCAGCATTTT.